This T cell receptor (beta chain) was found in a study of T cells after yellow fever vaccination. Study-level information: Fractions of limited cellularity were prepared by means of SMART-Seq v4 Ultra Low Input.

The study's findings and limits: Clones from primary vaccination mostly reappeared after the booster (over 95% CD4, about 85% CD8).

Conversion of TCR transcripts into cDNA relied on 5'RACE template switching, which added a universal primer site and UMIs. TCRdb fed the 5' RACE reads into MiXCR, producing one record per CDR3 protein. The sample gives 150,000 to 200,000 distinct CDR3 sequences, 9.3% of which show up once; around 33% is in the top ten. Germline lookup yields CDR1 ENHRY and CDR2 SYGVKD. Trimming took off 8 bases at V and 3 bases at J, with 13 bases between the two ends. CDR3 length: 14 residues. Comment on this clonotype: What it recognizes is unknown.

The sequencing used CD8+ T cells sorted from PBMCs, collected 45 days after the yellow fever booster vaccination. The TCR originated in a man aged 18-30 years who received the YFV17D yellow fever vaccine. V and J are TRBV10-3 and TRBJ2-2; perhaps D is TRBD1 or TRBD2 (5 bases each). The CDR3 sequence is CAIGTDGDTGELFF. Written as DNA, the CDR3 is TGTGCCATCGGGACGGATGGGGACACCGGGGAGCTGTTTTTT.